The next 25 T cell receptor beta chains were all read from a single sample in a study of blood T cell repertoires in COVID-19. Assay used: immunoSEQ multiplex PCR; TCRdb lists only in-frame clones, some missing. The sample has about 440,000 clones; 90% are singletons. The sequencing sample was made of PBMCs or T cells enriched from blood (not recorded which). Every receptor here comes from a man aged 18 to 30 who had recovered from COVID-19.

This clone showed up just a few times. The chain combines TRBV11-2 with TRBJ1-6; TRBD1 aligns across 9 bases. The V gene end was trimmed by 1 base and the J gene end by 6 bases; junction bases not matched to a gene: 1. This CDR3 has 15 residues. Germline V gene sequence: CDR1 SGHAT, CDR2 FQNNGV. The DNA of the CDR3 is TGTGCCAGCAGCTTAGGGGGACAGGGTAATTCACCCCTCCACTTT. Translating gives CASSLGGQGNSPLHF.

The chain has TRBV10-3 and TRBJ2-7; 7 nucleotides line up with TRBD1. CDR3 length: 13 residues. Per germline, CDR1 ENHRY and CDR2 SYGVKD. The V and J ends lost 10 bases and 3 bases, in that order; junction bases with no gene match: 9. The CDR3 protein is CATNQGVLYEQYF. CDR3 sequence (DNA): TGTGCCACGAACCAGGGGGTCCTCTACGAGCAGTACTTC.

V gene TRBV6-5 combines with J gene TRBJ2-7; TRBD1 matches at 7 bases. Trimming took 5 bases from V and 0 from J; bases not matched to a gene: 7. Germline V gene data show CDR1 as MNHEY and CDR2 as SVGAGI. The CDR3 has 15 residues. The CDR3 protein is CASSPGQRSSYEQYF. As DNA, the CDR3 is TGTGCCAGCAGTCCGGGACAGCGAAGCTCCTACGAGCAGTACTTC.

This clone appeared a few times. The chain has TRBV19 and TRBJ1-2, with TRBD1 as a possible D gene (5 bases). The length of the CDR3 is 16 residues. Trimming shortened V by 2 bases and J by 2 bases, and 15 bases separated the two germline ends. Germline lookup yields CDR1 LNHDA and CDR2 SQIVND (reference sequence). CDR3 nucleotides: TGTGCCAGTAGTATAATTCTAACAGGCACCAACTATGGCTACACCTTC. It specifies CASSIILTGTNYGYTF.

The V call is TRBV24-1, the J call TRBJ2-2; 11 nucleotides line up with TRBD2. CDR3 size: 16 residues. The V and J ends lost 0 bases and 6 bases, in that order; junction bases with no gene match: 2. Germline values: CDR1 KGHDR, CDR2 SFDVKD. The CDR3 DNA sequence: TGTGCCACCAGTGATTTGACTAGCGGGAGTTCCGGGGAGCTGTTTTTT. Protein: CATSDLTSGSSGELFF.

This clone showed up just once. CDR3 loop: CASGSALISGYTF. The CDR3 coding sequence is TGTGCCAGCGGAAGCGCCCTAATTAGTGGCTACACCTTC. This chain links TRBV3-1 (or the pseudogene TRBV3-2) with TRBJ1-2; D gene unclear. The germline CDR1 and CDR2 sequences are LGHDT and YNNKEL (reference sequence). V was cut by 8 bases and J by 7 bases, with 17 bases left in between. CDR3 size: 13 residues.

The DNA of the CDR3 is TGTGCCAGCAGCCTACGGACAGGGTGGAATGGCTACACCTTC. Protein sequence: CASSLRTGWNGYTF. The rearrangement joins TRBV11-2 to TRBJ1-2, with 8 bases fitting TRBD1. Germline V gene lookup returns CDR1 SGHAT and CDR2 FQNNGV. The length of the CDR3 is 14 residues. V gave up 5 bases and J gave up 6 bases; unmatched junction bases: 8. Combining the CDR3 with reference TRBV11-2 and TRBJ1-2 gives the whole variable domain EAGVAQSPRYKIIEKRQSVAFWCNPISGHATLYWYQQILGQGPKLLIQFQNNGVVDDSQLPKDRFSAERLKGVDSTLKIQPAKLEDSAVYLCASSLRTGWNGYTFGSGTRLTVV.

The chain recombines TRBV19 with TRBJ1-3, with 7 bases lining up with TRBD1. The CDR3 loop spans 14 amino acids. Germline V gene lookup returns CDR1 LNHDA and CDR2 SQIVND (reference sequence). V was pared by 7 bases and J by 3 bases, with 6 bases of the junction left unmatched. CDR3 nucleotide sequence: TGTGCCAGTACCACGGACAGGCTTGGAAACACCATATATTTT. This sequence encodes CASTTDRLGNTIYF.

The CDR3 is CASSDRGNTEAFF. The CDR3 nucleotides are TGTGCCAGCAGCGACAGGGGTAACACTGAAGCTTTCTTT. This sequence joins TRBV7-3 and TRBJ1-1, with TRBD1 identical over 8 bases. This CDR3 has 13 amino acids. Trimming took 5 bases from V and 2 from J; bases not matched to a gene: 1. Germline assignment: CDR1 SGHTA and CDR2 FQGTGA.

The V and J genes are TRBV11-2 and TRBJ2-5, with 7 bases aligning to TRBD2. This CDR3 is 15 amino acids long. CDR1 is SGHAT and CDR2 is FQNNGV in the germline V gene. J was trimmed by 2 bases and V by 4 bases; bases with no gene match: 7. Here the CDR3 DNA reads TGTGCCAGCAGCTCCCCTAGCGGAGGACAAGAGACCCAGTACTTC. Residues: CASSSPSGGQETQYF.

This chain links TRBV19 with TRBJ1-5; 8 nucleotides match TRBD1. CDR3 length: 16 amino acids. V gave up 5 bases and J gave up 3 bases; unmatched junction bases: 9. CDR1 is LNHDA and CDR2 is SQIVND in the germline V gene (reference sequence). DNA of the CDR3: TGTGCCAGTAGTCCGACAGGGGCCGGCTTCAATCAGCCCCAGCATTTT. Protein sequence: CASSPTGAGFNQPQHF.

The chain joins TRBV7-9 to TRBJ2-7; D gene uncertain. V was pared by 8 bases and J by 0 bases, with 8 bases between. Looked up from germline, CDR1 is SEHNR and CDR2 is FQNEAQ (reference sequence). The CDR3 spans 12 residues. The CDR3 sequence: CASQGGSYEQYF. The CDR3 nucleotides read TGTGCCAGCCAAGGCGGCTCCTACGAGCAGTACTTC.

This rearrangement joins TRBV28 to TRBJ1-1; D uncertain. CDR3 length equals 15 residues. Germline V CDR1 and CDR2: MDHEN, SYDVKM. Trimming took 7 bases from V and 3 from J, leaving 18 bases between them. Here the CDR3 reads CASIWRKPRHTEAFF. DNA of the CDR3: TGTGCCAGCATTTGGCGAAAGCCCAGGCACACTGAAGCTTTCTTT.

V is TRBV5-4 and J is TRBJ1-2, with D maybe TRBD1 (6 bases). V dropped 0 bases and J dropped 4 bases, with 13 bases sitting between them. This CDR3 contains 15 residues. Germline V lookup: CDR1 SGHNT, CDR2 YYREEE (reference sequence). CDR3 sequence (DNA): TGTGCCAGCAGCTTGGATCAGGGGCACTCCTATGGCTACACCTTC. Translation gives CASSLDQGHSYGYTF.

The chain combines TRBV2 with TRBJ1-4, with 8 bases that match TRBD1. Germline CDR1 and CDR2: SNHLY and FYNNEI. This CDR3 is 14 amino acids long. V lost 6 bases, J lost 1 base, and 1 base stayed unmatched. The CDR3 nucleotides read TGTGCCAGCAGCGACAGGGGAACTAATGAAAAACTGTTTTTT. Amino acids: CASSDRGTNEKLFF. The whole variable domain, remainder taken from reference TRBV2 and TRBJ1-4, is EPEVTQTPSHQVTQMGQEVILRCVPISNHLYFYWYRQILGQKVEFLVSFYNNEISEKSEIFDDQFSVERPDGSNFTLKIRSTKLEDSAMYFCASSDRGTNEKLFFGSGTQLSVL.

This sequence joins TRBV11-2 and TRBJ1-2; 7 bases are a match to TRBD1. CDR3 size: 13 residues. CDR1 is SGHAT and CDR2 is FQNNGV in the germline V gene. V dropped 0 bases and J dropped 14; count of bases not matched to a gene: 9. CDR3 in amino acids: CASSLDLTVQGTF. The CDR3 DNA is TGTGCCAGCAGCTTAGACTTGACCGTACAGGGGACCTTC.

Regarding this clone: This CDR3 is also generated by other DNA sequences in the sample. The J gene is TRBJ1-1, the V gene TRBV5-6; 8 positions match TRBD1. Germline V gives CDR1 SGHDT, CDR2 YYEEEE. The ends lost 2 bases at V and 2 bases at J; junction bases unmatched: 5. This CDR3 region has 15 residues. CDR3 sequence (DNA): TGTGCCAGCAGCTTATTAGGACAGGGAAACACTGAAGCTTTCTTT. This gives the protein CASSLLGQGNTEAFF.

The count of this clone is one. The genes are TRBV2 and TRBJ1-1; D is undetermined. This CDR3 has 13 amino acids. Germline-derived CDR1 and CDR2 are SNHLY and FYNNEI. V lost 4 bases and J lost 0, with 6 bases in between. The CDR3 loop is CASSGTLNTEAFF. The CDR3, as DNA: TGTGCCAGCAGTGGAACATTGAACACTGAAGCTTTCTTT.

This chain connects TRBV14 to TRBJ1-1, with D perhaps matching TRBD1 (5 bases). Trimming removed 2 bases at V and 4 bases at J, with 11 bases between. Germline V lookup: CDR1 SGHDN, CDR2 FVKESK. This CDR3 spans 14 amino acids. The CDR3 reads CASSQMGGGTEAFF. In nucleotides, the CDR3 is TGTGCCAGCAGCCAAATGGGGGGAGGCACTGAAGCTTTCTTT.

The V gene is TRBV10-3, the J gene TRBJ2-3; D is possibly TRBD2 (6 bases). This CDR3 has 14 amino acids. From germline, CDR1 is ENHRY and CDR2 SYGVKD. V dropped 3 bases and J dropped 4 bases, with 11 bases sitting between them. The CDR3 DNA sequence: TGTGCCATCAGTGATACCAGCGGGCCAGATACGCAGTATTTT. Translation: CAISDTSGPDTQYF.

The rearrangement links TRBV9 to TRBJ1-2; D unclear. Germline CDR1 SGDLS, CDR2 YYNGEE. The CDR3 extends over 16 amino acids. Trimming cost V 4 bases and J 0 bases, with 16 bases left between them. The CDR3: CASSQEGGPPNYGYTF. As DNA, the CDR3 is TGTGCCAGCAGCCAAGAGGGAGGGCCCCCTAACTATGGCTACACCTTC.

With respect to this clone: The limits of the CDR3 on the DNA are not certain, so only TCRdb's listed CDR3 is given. The CDR3 reads CASSFAAVFWVASGNTIYF. V is TRBV12-1 and J is TRBJ1-3. TRBV12-1 is a pseudogene. The CDR3 has 19 amino acids, counting both end residues.

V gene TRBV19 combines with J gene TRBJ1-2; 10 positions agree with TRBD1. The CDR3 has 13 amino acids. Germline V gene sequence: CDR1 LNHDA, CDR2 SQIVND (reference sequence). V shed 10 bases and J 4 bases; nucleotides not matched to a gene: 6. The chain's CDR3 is CATGTGVPYGYTF. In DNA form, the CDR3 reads TGTGCCACCGGGACAGGGGTTCCCTATGGCTACACCTTC. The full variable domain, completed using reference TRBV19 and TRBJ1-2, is DGGITQSPKYLFRKEGQNVTLSCEQNLNHDAMYWYRQDPGQGLRLIYYSQIVNDFQKGDIAEGYSVSREKKESFPLTVTSAQKNPTAFYLCATGTGVPYGYTFGSGTRLTVV.

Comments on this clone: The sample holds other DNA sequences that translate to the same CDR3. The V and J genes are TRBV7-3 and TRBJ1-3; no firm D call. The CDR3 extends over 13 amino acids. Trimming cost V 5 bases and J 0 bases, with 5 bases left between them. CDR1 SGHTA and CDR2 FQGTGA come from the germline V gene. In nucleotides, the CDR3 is TGTGCCAGCAGCCCCAGCTCTGGAAACACCATATATTTT. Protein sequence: CASSPSSGNTIYF. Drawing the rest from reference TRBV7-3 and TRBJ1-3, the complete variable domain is GAGVSQTPSNKVTEKGKYVELRCDPISGHTALYWYRQSLGQGPEFLIYFQGTGAADDSGLPNDRFFAVRPEGSVSTLKIQRTERGDSAVYLCASSPSSGNTIYFGEGSWLTVV.

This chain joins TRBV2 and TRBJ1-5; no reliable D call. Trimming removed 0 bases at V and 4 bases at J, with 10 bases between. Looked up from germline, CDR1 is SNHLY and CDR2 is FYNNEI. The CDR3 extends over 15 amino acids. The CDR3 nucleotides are TGTGCCAGCAGTGAAGCAGGAGGCTTTAATCAGCCCCAGCATTTT. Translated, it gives CASSEAGGFNQPQHF.